In this sample, the clone carrying this T cell receptor beta chain turned up once. The germline V gene has CDR1 SEHNR and CDR2 FQNEAQ (reference sequence). The V and J ends lost 4 bases and 7 bases, in that order; junction bases with no gene match: 10. The CDR3 spans 14 residues. Naive CD8 isolation took CD45RO-negative cells positively selected for CCR7 and excluded terminally differentiated effector memory CD45RA+ cells. The data stem from a study of shared clonotypes between healthy human individuals. Replicate PCRs for sorted subsets used roughly 200 ng DNA; this equaled 30,000 to 35,000 T cell genomes. Per the original methods: Junction-only sequences without quality scores were provided by ImmunoSEQ, so filtering was different. The protocol was immunoSEQ multiplex PCR, while the TCRdb copy is restricted to in-frame clones and leaves out a portion. V and J calls and clone size are as listed in that table; D and trimming were resolved from the DNA. This table has around 2.1 million clones, more than 85% appearing once.

V is TRBV7-9 and J is TRBJ2-7; 7 bases fit TRBD1. What was sequenced was naive CD8+ T cells from PBMCs. This clonotype was sampled from a man aged 18 to 30 in good health. Some clones in this sample may be carry-over from other donors' samples. The DNA of the CDR3 is TGTGCCAGCAGCTCTACAGGGGCTCTAAGGGAGCAGTACTTC. Translation: CASSSTGALREQYF.